The rows below give T cell receptor beta chains drawn from one sample of a study of PD-L1 blockade in urothelial cancer. TCRdb's copy holds only in-frame clones and misses some; the assay was immunoSEQ multiplex PCR. The sample records 65,000 to 80,000 clones, 80% to 85% being singletons. Source: PBMCs, taken around atezolizumab (anti-PD-L1) treatment. The receptors stem from a man aged 65-85 years with urothelial cancer. CDR3s include the opening cysteine and the closing phenylalanine or tryptophan. D genes are given only for firm matches. Clone sizes are given selectively: once, few, many, or a class where the clone is expanded.

clone size: NA
D gene: TRBD2
V gene: TRBV27
J gene: TRBJ2-7
CDR3 DNA: TGTGCCAGCAGTGTCTCGGGAGGGCCGACGGGCGAGCAGTACTTC
CDR3 protein: CASSVSGGPTGEQYF

clone size: NA
D gene: NA
V gene: TRBV28
J gene: TRBJ1-2
CDR3 DNA: TGTGCCAGCAGTTTGGTTCTAGTAGGAGCCTATGGCTACACCTTC
CDR3 protein: CASSLVLVGAYGYTF

clone size: NA
D gene: TRBD1
V gene: TRBV5-1
J gene: TRBJ2-5
CDR3 DNA: TGCGCCAGCAGCTCCGGGACAGGGGGAGAGACCCAGTACTTC
CDR3 protein: CASSSGTGGETQYF

clone size: NA
D gene: TRBD2
V gene: TRBV6-5
J gene: TRBJ2-3
CDR3 DNA: TGTGCCAGCAGCTTAGCGGGAGGGGGCACAGATACGCAGTATTTT
CDR3 protein: CASSLAGGGTDTQYF

clone size: NA
D gene: TRBD1
V gene: TRBV28
J gene: TRBJ1-3
CDR3 DNA: TGTGCCAGCAGTCGCCCGGGACAGAACTCTGGAAACACCATATATTTT
CDR3 protein: CASSRPGQNSGNTIYF

clone size: few
D gene: TRBD2
V gene: TRBV5-1
J gene: TRBJ2-5
CDR3 DNA: TGCGCCAGCAGCTTGACTAGCGGGACTGAGACCCAGTACTTC
CDR3 protein: CASSLTSGTETQYF

clone size: once
D gene: TRBD1
V gene: TRBV18
J gene: TRBJ2-4
CDR3 DNA: TGTGCCAGCTCCGAGGGGGCGGCCAAAAACATTCAGTACTTC
CDR3 protein: CASSEGAAKNIQYF

clone size: NA
D gene: NA
V gene: TRBV27
J gene: TRBJ2-1
CDR3 DNA: TGTGCCAGCAGTTTACCCCCAGGGTACGCCTACAATGAGCAGTTCTTC
CDR3 protein: CASSLPPGYAYNEQFF

clone size: NA
D gene: NA
V gene: TRBV5-8
J gene: TRBJ1-5
CDR3 DNA: TGTGCCAGCAGCTCTAGAGAGCGGGTGGGTAATCAGCCCCAGCATTTT
CDR3 protein: CASSSRERVGNQPQHF

clone size: once
D gene: NA
V gene: TRBV28
J gene: TRBJ1-4
CDR3 DNA: TGTGCCAGCAGTTCCCTAGAAGGGGGTTCGGAAAAACTGTTTTTT
CDR3 protein: CASSSLEGGSEKLFF

clone size: NA
D gene: TRBD1
V gene: TRBV2
J gene: TRBJ1-2
CDR3 DNA: TGTGCCAGCAGTTATAATCAGGGGGCTGTCGTTAACTATGGCTACACCTTC
CDR3 protein: CASSYNQGAVVNYGYTF

clone size: NA
D gene: NA
V gene: TRBV20-1
J gene: TRBJ2-7
CDR3 DNA: TGCAGTGCTAGTCGCGGCGGCGAGCAGTACTTC
CDR3 protein: CSASRGGEQYF

clone size: NA
D gene: TRBD2
V gene: TRBV28
J gene: TRBJ2-7
CDR3 DNA: TGTGCCAGCAGCAAACTGTCGGGACTAGCGGGAGTCCCATCCTCTTACGAGCAGTACTTC
CDR3 protein: CASSKLSGLAGVPSSYEQYF

clone size: NA
D gene: NA
V gene: TRBV5-4
J gene: TRBJ1-3
CDR3 DNA: TGTGCCAGCAGCACTGGTCCGGGACAAACAGGATTTGCGGCTTTT
CDR3 protein: CASSTGPGQTGFAAF

clone size: NA
D gene: NA
V gene: TRBV5-4
J gene: TRBJ1-2
CDR3 DNA: TGTGCCAGCAGCTCTTCCCTCAGGGGCCTTACTAACTATGGCTACACCTTC
CDR3 protein: CASSSSLRGLTNYGYTF

clone size: NA
D gene: TRBD2
V gene: TRBV5-1
J gene: TRBJ2-3
CDR3 DNA: TGCGCCAGCAGCTTGATAGCGGGAAGTCGCACAGATACGCAGTATTTT
CDR3 protein: CASSLIAGSRTDTQYF

clone size: NA
D gene: TRBD1
V gene: TRBV6-1
J gene: TRBJ1-1
CDR3 DNA: TGTGCCAGCAGTGAAGCCCTGACAGGGTTGGGTGAGAACACTGAAGCTTTCTTT
CDR3 protein: CASSEALTGLGENTEAFF

clone size: few
D gene: NA
V gene: TRBV2
J gene: TRBJ1-5
CDR3 DNA: TGTGCCAGCAGGGACCAAGGGGACAATCAGCCCCAGCATTTT
CDR3 protein: CASRDQGDNQPQHF

clone size: few
D gene: TRBD1
V gene: TRBV4-1
J gene: TRBJ1-5
CDR3 DNA: TGCGCCAGCAGCCAAGGCGGGCAGGGGGGAGAGGGCAATCAGCCCCAGCATTTT
CDR3 protein: CASSQGGQGGEGNQPQHF

clone size: NA
D gene: NA
V gene: TRBV5-4
J gene: TRBJ1-1
CDR3 DNA: TGTGCCAGCAGCCACACAGGGAACACTGAAGCTTTCTTT
CDR3 protein: CASSHTGNTEAFF

clone size: NA
D gene: NA
V gene: TRBV29-1
J gene: TRBJ1-1
CDR3 DNA: TGCAGCGTTGGAGACATTGAAGCTTTCTTT
CDR3 protein: CSVGDIEAFF

clone size: NA
D gene: TRBD2
V gene: TRBV14
J gene: TRBJ2-7
CDR3 DNA: TGTGCCAGCAGCAGCACCTCGGGACTACTTTTCTACGAGCAGTACTTC
CDR3 protein: CASSSTSGLLFYEQYF

clone size: NA
D gene: NA
V gene: TRBV2
J gene: TRBJ2-7
CDR3 DNA: TGTGCCAGTTCTCAGGAATCCTACGAGCAGTACTTC
CDR3 protein: CASSQESYEQYF

clone size: few
D gene: NA
V gene: TRBV6-4
J gene: TRBJ2-1
CDR3 DNA: TGTGCCAGCAGTGAAGGGGGTAGCCATGAGCAGTTCTTC
CDR3 protein: CASSEGGSHEQFF

clone size: NA
D gene: NA
V gene: TRBV6-1
J gene: TRBJ2-7
CDR3 DNA: TGTGCCAGCAGTGAAGCAGCACAGGTAGCATACGAGCAGTACTTC
CDR3 protein: CASSEAAQVAYEQYF

clone size: NA
D gene: NA
V gene: TRBV7-3
J gene: TRBJ2-1
CDR3 DNA: TGTGCCAGCAGCCAAGGACTCCACTCCTACAATGAGCAGTTCTTC
CDR3 protein: CASSQGLHSYNEQFF

clone size: NA
D gene: NA
V gene: TRBV5-6
J gene: TRBJ1-3
CDR3 DNA: TGTGCCAGCAGCTTGGAGGCAGGGGCATACTCTGGAAACACCATATATTTT
CDR3 protein: CASSLEAGAYSGNTIYF

clone size: NA
D gene: NA
V gene: TRBV10-1
J gene: TRBJ2-7
CDR3 DNA: TGCGCCAGCAGTGAGTCGACCCCCGGGAGCTCCTACGAGCAGTACTTC
CDR3 protein: CASSESTPGSSYEQYF

clone size: few
D gene: NA
V gene: TRBV6-4
J gene: TRBJ1-5
CDR3 DNA: TGTGCCAGCAGCCACAGGGCCGGCAGCAATCAGCCCCAGCATTTT
CDR3 protein: CASSHRAGSNQPQHF

clone size: NA
D gene: NA
V gene: TRBV28
J gene: TRBJ2-7
CDR3 DNA: TGTGCCAGCAGTTTGAAGGGCTTTCGAGGGGAGCAGTACTTC
CDR3 protein: CASSLKGFRGEQYF

clone size: NA
D gene: NA
V gene: TRBV5-1
J gene: TRBJ2-4
CDR3 DNA: TGCGCCAGCAGCTTGGAGCGGACTAAAAACATTCAGTACTTC
CDR3 protein: CASSLERTKNIQYF

clone size: once
D gene: NA
V gene: TRBV7-3
J gene: TRBJ2-2
CDR3 DNA: TGTGCCAGCAGCCAACATACCGGGGAGCTGTTTTTT
CDR3 protein: CASSQHTGELFF

clone size: NA
D gene: TRBD2
V gene: TRBV19
J gene: TRBJ2-1
CDR3 DNA: TGTGCCACTTCCCGGGGGGGGTCCTACAATGAGCAGTTCTTC
CDR3 protein: CATSRGGSYNEQFF

clone size: NA
D gene: TRBD2
V gene: TRBV7-9
J gene: TRBJ2-7
CDR3 DNA: TGTGCCAGCAGCTTAGTTGGGGCAGGGCTAGCGGGAGGTCCCTACGAGCAGTACTTC
CDR3 protein: CASSLVGAGLAGGPYEQYF

clone size: NA
D gene: TRBD2
V gene: TRBV11-2
J gene: TRBJ2-5
CDR3 DNA: TGTGCCAGCGGGGCGAGCGGGAAAGAGACCCAGTACTTC
CDR3 protein: CASGASGKETQYF

clone size: NA
D gene: TRBD1
V gene: TRBV28
J gene: TRBJ2-2
CDR3 DNA: TGTGCCAGCAGGATCGACAGGGCGAACACCGGGGAGCTGTTTTTT
CDR3 protein: CASRIDRANTGELFF

clone size: NA
D gene: TRBD1
V gene: TRBV28
J gene: TRBJ1-5
CDR3 DNA: TGTGCCAGTGAGAGATTCTATCGACAGGGTAGCAATCAGCCCCAGCATTTT
CDR3 protein: CASERFYRQGSNQPQHF

clone size: NA
D gene: NA
V gene: TRBV28
J gene: TRBJ2-7
CDR3 DNA: TGTGCCAGCAGTTTGCTGGCTGGAGCGGAGCAGTACTTC
CDR3 protein: CASSLLAGAEQYF

clone size: NA
D gene: TRBD1
V gene: TRBV30
J gene: TRBJ2-5
CDR3 DNA: TGTGCCTGGGGGGTGGACAGGGGCGAGACCCAGTACTTC
CDR3 protein: CAWGVDRGETQYF